The rows below give T cell receptor beta chains drawn from one sample of a study of CD8 T cells in Susac syndrome. TCRdb re-called the immunoSEQ multiplex PCR reads with MiXCR, one entry per CDR3 protein. The sample contains fewer than 200,000 distinct CDR3 sequences, roughly 95% of which appear only once. What was sequenced was CD8+ T cells from PBMCs. Receptor source: a human donor with multiple sclerosis. CDR3s include the opening cysteine and the closing phenylalanine or tryptophan. The order of the fields is V gene, clone size, J gene, D gene, CDR3 DNA, CDR3 protein. D genes are given only for firm matches. Size is stated for part of the rows, as once, few or many counts, or as a class when the clone is expanded.

v_gene: TRBV15; abundance: .; j_gene: TRBJ1-5; d_gene: .; CDR3nt: TGTGCCACCAGCAGAGATCTGGAAAGTCAGCCCCAGCATTTT; CDR3aa: CATSRDLESQPQHF
v_gene: TRBV6-1; abundance: .; j_gene: TRBJ1-2; d_gene: .; CDR3nt: TGTGCCAGCAACGCACTGATACAGGGCCCCTATGGCTACACCTTC; CDR3aa: CASNALIQGPYGYTF
v_gene: TRBV6-4; abundance: .; j_gene: TRBJ2-3; d_gene: .; CDR3nt: TGTGCCAGCAGTGACTCGAACCAGGGGGGGGATACGCAGTATTTT; CDR3aa: CASSDSNQGGDTQYF
v_gene: TRBV3-1; abundance: .; j_gene: TRBJ2-7; d_gene: .; CDR3nt: TGTGCCAGCAGCCAAGGAACAGTGCCCTACGAGCAGTACTTC; CDR3aa: CASSQGTVPYEQYF
v_gene: TRBV2; abundance: .; j_gene: TRBJ1-1; d_gene: .; CDR3nt: TGTGCCAGCCACGGACGGACTGAAGCTTTCTTT; CDR3aa: CASHGRTEAFF
v_gene: TRBV13; abundance: .; j_gene: TRBJ2-1; d_gene: .; CDR3nt: TGTGCCAGCAGCTCCCGAAGTGGCGGCTTCTACTCCTACAATGAGCAGTTCTTC; CDR3aa: CASSSRSGGFYSYNEQFF
v_gene: TRBV12-3/TRBV12-4; abundance: .; j_gene: TRBJ2-1; d_gene: .; CDR3nt: TGTGCCAGCAGTTTTTCTCGGGACTTCAACAATGAGCAGTTCTTC; CDR3aa: CASSFSRDFNNEQFF
v_gene: TRBV24-1; abundance: .; j_gene: TRBJ1-5; d_gene: .; CDR3nt: TGTGCCACCAGTGATTACTCCGGGCAGCCCCAGCATTTT; CDR3aa: CATSDYSGQPQHF
v_gene: TRBV28; abundance: .; j_gene: TRBJ1-5; d_gene: TRBD1; CDR3nt: TGTGCCAGCATCCTTACAGGGGAACCCTATAGCAATCAGCCCCAGCATTTT; CDR3aa: CASILTGEPYSNQPQHF
v_gene: TRBV7-9; abundance: once; j_gene: TRBJ2-1; d_gene: TRBD2; CDR3nt: TGTGCCAGCAGCTTAGAGGTAGCGGGAGTACCGGGTAGAAAGCAGTTCTTC; CDR3aa: CASSLEVAGVPGRKQFF
v_gene: TRBV12-5; abundance: .; j_gene: TRBJ1-5; d_gene: .; CDR3nt: TGTGCTAGTGGTTTGGTACTTCATAAGCCCCAGCATTTT; CDR3aa: CASGLVLHKPQHF
v_gene: TRBV2; abundance: .; j_gene: TRBJ1-1; d_gene: .; CDR3nt: TGTGCCAGCCCCCAATCCGGGATCACTGAAGCTTTCTTT; CDR3aa: CASPQSGITEAFF
v_gene: TRBV28; abundance: .; j_gene: TRBJ2-2; d_gene: .; CDR3nt: TGTGCCAGCAGTGCAGACAGAGGGCCCGGGGAGCTGTTTTTT; CDR3aa: CASSADRGPGELFF
v_gene: TRBV3-1; abundance: .; j_gene: TRBJ2-3; d_gene: TRBD2; CDR3nt: TGTGCCAGCAGCTTGTTACTAGCGGGAGCAGATACGCAGTATTTT; CDR3aa: CASSLLLAGADTQYF
v_gene: TRBV27; abundance: .; j_gene: TRBJ2-3; d_gene: .; CDR3nt: TGTGCCACTGGTGCCCTCTACACAGATACGCAGTATTTT; CDR3aa: CATGALYTDTQYF
v_gene: TRBV11-1; abundance: once; j_gene: TRBJ2-3; d_gene: TRBD2; CDR3nt: TGTGCCAGCAGCTTCGCGGGAGGTGCAGATACGCAGTATTTT; CDR3aa: CASSFAGGADTQYF
v_gene: TRBV2; abundance: .; j_gene: TRBJ1-1; d_gene: .; CDR3nt: TGTGCCAGCAGTGAATCAGGGGCCACTGAAGCTTTCTTT; CDR3aa: CASSESGATEAFF
v_gene: TRBV20-1; abundance: .; j_gene: TRBJ1-1; d_gene: TRBD1; CDR3nt: TGCAGTGCTAGAACAGGGGGCGAGGAAGGGACTGAAGCTTTCTTT; CDR3aa: CSARTGGEEGTEAFF
v_gene: TRBV28; abundance: .; j_gene: TRBJ2-1; d_gene: .; CDR3nt: TGTGCCAGCAGTTTGACAGTAAACAATGAGCAGTTCTTC; CDR3aa: CASSLTVNNEQFF
v_gene: TRBV3-1; abundance: once; j_gene: TRBJ2-1; d_gene: TRBD2; CDR3nt: TGTGCCAGCAGCCAAGAGTTTGCGGGAGGGCCCAATGAGCAGTTCTTC; CDR3aa: CASSQEFAGGPNEQFF
v_gene: TRBV20-1; abundance: .; j_gene: TRBJ2-1; d_gene: TRBD2; CDR3nt: TGCAGTGCTAGAGAACCGGGGGGCTCCTACAATGAGCAGTTCTTC; CDR3aa: CSAREPGGSYNEQFF